This record looks at one TCR beta chain sequence and its context. The sample originates from a study of blood T cell repertoires in COVID-19. Study overall: Acute and convalescent COVID-19 samples came from the United States, Italy and Spain. T cells, B-cell-depleted T cells, or PBMCs provided the cDNA or gDNA that served as material.

In the original workflow: Amplification of reference gene primers was used by the study to estimate nucleated cell counts. The protocol was immunoSEQ multiplex PCR, while the TCRdb copy is restricted to in-frame clones and leaves out a portion. That table supplies the V and J calls and clone size; D and trimming were determined from the DNA. This table has around 94,000 clones, around four fifths appearing once. The CDR3 sequence is 14 residues long. Trimming pared 4 bases from V and 0 bases from J, leaving 7 bases between. CDR1 MNHEY and CDR2 SMNVEV come from the germline V gene (reference sequence).

Source material: peripheral blood. The chain employs TRBV27 and TRBJ1-5; D is unclear. The receptor was isolated from a man in his 60s with active or convalescent COVID-19. CDR3 region: CASSSRASNQPQHF. The DNA for the CDR3 is TGTGCCAGCAGTTCAAGAGCTAGCAATCAGCCCCAGCATTTT.